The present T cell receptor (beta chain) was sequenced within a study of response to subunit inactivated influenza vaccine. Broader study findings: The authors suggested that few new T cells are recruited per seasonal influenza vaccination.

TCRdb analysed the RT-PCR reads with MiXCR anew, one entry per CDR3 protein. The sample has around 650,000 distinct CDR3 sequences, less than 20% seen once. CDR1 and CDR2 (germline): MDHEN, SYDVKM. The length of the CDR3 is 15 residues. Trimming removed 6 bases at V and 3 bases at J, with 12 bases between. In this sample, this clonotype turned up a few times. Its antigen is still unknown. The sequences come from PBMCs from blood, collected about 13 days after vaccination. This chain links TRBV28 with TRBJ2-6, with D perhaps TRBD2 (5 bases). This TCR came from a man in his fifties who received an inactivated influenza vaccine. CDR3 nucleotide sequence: TGTGCCAGCAGCTCTCCGGGGATTGGGGCCAACGTCCTGACTTTC. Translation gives CASSSPGIGANVLTF.